This entry lists 7 T cell receptor beta chains sequenced from one sample in a study of cytomegalovirus exposure and HLA in healthy donors. Both 60 Vbeta primers and 13 Jbeta primers went into the PCR. The table came from immunoSEQ multiplex PCR; TCRdb's copy has only in-frame clones and leaves some out. The profile shows more than 95,000 clones, roughly 77% of them singletons. The sequenced material came from PBMCs. These receptors originate from a man younger than 35 in good health and CMV-seronegative.

The chain employs TRBV5-1 and TRBJ1-4, with TRBD1 as a possible D gene (6 bases). Germline CDR1 is SGHRS and CDR2 is YFSETQ. CDR3 length: 16 amino acids. Trimming removed 0 bases from V and 3 bases from J, with 12 bases in between. The CDR3 spells CASSLEDSSANEKLFF. The DNA for the CDR3 is TGCGCCAGCAGCTTGGAGGACAGCTCGGCTAATGAAAAACTGTTTTTT.

The V and J genes are TRBV7-8 and TRBJ1-1; D remains ambiguous. The CDR3 length is 13 residues. V shed 3 bases and J shed 1 base, with 6 bases lying between them. Germline CDR1 reads SGHVS; CDR2 reads FQNEAQ. The CDR3, as DNA: TGTGCCAGCAGCTTTCAGGAGAACACTGAAGCTTTCTTT. Its translation is CASSFQENTEAFF.

This clone was observed a single time. The genes are TRBV4-1 and TRBJ2-7; TRBD1 matches at 11 bases. Germline V CDR1 and CDR2: MGHRA, YSYEKL. This CDR3 region has 16 residues. V was pared by 3 bases and J by 0 bases, with 4 bases of the junction left unmatched. The CDR3 loop reads CASSHPGTGGSYEQYF. The CDR3 DNA reads TGCGCCAGCAGCCACCCCGGGACAGGGGGCTCCTACGAGCAGTACTTC.

The chain is built from TRBV19 and TRBJ2-6, with a weak D call TRBD1 (6 bases). The CDR3 contains 16 residues. The V gene's germline CDR1 is LNHDA and CDR2 SQIVND (reference sequence). The V end lost 2 bases, the J end lost 0 bases, and 8 bases lay between the germline ends. This chain's CDR3 is CASSIQGGSGANVLTF. The CDR3 nucleotides are TGTGCCAGTAGTATACAAGGGGGCTCTGGGGCCAACGTCCTGACTTTC. Drawing the rest from reference TRBV19 and TRBJ2-6, the complete variable domain is DGGITQSPKYLFRKEGQNVTLSCEQNLNHDAMYWYRQDPGQGLRLIYYSQIVNDFQKGDIAEGYSVSREKKESFPLTVTSAQKNPTAFYLCASSIQGGSGANVLTFGAGSRLTVL.

As regards this clone: The same CDR3 arises from other DNA sequences in this sample as well. The rearrangement joins TRBV19 to TRBJ1-1; the match to TRBD1 covers 8 bases. The length of the CDR3 is 12 residues. After removal of 6 bases from V and 7 bases from J, the junction contained 4 bases not matched to a gene. Germline CDR1 LNHDA, CDR2 SQIVND (reference sequence). The CDR3 DNA sequence: TGTGCCAGTAGCAGAGGACAGGGTGAAGCTTTCTTT. Translated: CASSRGQGEAFF.

The chain is built from TRBV7-2 and TRBJ2-6; 7 positions agree with TRBD2. The germline V gene encodes CDR1 SGHTA and CDR2 FQGNSA. Trimming took 1 base from V and 12 from J; bases not matched to a gene: 0. The CDR3 covers 12 residues. The CDR3 loop is CASSLGGGVLTF. CDR3 nucleotide sequence: TGTGCCAGCAGCTTAGGCGGGGGCGTCCTGACTTTC.

The V call is TRBV5-6, the J call TRBJ2-1, with 12 bases identical to TRBD2. The V segment lost 5 bases and the J segment 3 bases; nucleotides outside the gene matches: 3. The CDR3 is made up of 15 amino acids. CDR1 and CDR2 from the germline V gene are SGHDT and YYEEEE. The chain's CDR3 is CASRPGLAGYNEQFF. Here the CDR3 DNA reads TGTGCCAGCAGGCCGGGACTAGCGGGCTACAATGAGCAGTTCTTC.